Shown below are 11 T cell receptor beta chains from a single sample sequenced in a study of blood T cell repertoires in COVID-19. The assay was immunoSEQ multiplex PCR, and TCRdb's table has in-frame clones only and misses some. The table records roughly 200,000 clones, about 80% of them present only once. The sample was peripheral blood. The receptors here all came from a human donor in a cohort sampled during active COVID-19.

This chain connects TRBV6-5 to TRBJ2-7, with TRBD2 as a possible D gene (7 bases). From germline, CDR1 is MNHEY and CDR2 SVGAGI. Between the trimmed V and J ends, which lost 2 bases and 2 bases, there was a span of 10 bases. This CDR3 contains 14 residues. The CDR3 DNA reads as TGTGCCAGCAGTTACAACGGGGGGCCCTACGAGCAGTACTTC. Residues: CASSYNGGPYEQYF.

V is TRBV2 and J is TRBJ2-7; 14 bases line up with TRBD2. This CDR3 comprises 15 residues. The germline gives CDR1 SNHLY, CDR2 FYNNEI. The junction had 4 bases not matched to a gene; V was cut back by 6 bases and J by 3 bases. CDR3 in DNA: TGTGCCAGCAGGGCTGGGACTAGCGGGGGCTACGAGCAGTACTTC. Translation gives CASRAGTSGGYEQYF.

The genes are TRBV25-1 and TRBJ1-3; D may be TRBD1 (6 bases). This CDR3 is 14 amino acids long. Trimming took 5 bases from V and 2 from J, leaving 10 bases between them. The germline gives CDR1 MGHDK, CDR2 SYGVNS. CDR3 DNA sequence: TGTGCCAGCAGTTCAGACAGGACTGGAAACACCATATATTTT. Translated, it gives CASSSDRTGNTIYF.

This clone appeared a single time. This chain joins TRBV5-4 and TRBJ1-3; 10 bases agree with TRBD1. Per the germline V gene, CDR1 is SGHNT and CDR2 is YYREEE (reference sequence). The CDR3 length is 17 residues. The V segment lost 4 bases and the J segment 0 bases; nucleotides outside the gene matches: 7. In DNA, the CDR3 is TGTGCCAGCAGCGCTCCGGGACAGGGGTTCTCTGGAAACACCATATATTTT. Amino acid sequence: CASSAPGQGFSGNTIYF.

The V gene is TRBV6-6, the J gene TRBJ1-1; TRBD1 matches at 8 bases. The CDR3 covers 14 residues. Per the germline V gene, CDR1 is MNHNY and CDR2 is SVGAGI (reference sequence). The trim removed 6 bases at V and 1 base at J, leaving 4 bases unmatched. The CDR3 is CASSFRGQNTEAFF. The CDR3 region has the DNA TGTGCCAGCAGCTTCAGGGGGCAGAACACTGAAGCTTTCTTT.

This chain uses TRBV10-1 with TRBJ1-5; D ambiguous. Trimming stripped 3 bases from V and 6 bases from J, with 12 bases between. CDR3 length: 14 residues. The germline gives CDR1 WNHNN, CDR2 SYGVQD (reference sequence). The CDR3: CASSDTAAGQPQHF. In nucleotides, the CDR3 is TGCGCCAGCAGTGATACAGCCGCCGGTCAGCCCCAGCATTTT.

The chain combines TRBV6-5 with TRBJ2-7, with D unresolved. This CDR3 has 13 residues. Germline V gene lookup returns CDR1 MNHEY and CDR2 SVGAGI. V shed 7 bases and J shed 3 bases, with 13 bases lying between them. DNA of the CDR3: TGTGCCAGCATGGCCTCATCGAACTACGAGCAGTACTTC. Residues: CASMASSNYEQYF.

The rearrangement joins TRBV6-6 to TRBJ1-4; D unresolved. Germline V CDR1 and CDR2: MNHNY, SVGAGI (reference sequence). Trimming cost V 6 bases and J 11 bases, with 22 bases left between them. The CDR3 has 15 amino acids. The CDR3 DNA follows: TGTGCCAGCAGCTATGGAGGGCTACCTACGGCCAAACTGTTTTTT. Translating gives CASSYGGLPTAKLFF.

The J gene is TRBJ1-3, the V gene TRBV9; no clear D gene. Per the germline V gene, CDR1 is SGDLS and CDR2 is YYNGEE. The CDR3 has 15 residues. Trimming took 4 bases from V and 0 from J, leaving 11 bases between them. CDR3 in amino acids: CASSPQAPSGNTIYF. The CDR3 DNA reads TGTGCCAGCAGCCCGCAGGCGCCCTCTGGAAACACCATATATTTT.

The chain links TRBV9 to TRBJ1-1, with 8 bases that match TRBD1. The junction had 7 bases not matched to a gene; V was cut back by 3 bases and J by 6 bases. Germline values: CDR1 SGDLS, CDR2 YYNGEE. The length of the CDR3 is 14 residues. This chain's CDR3 is CASSAGGIRSEAFF. The CDR3 DNA reads TGTGCCAGCAGCGCAGGGGGCATTAGGTCTGAAGCTTTCTTT.

The chain employs TRBV5-1 and TRBJ2-7; 9 positions match TRBD2. Germline CDR1 and CDR2: SGHRS and YFSETQ. CDR3 length: 15 residues. Losses at the gene ends were 3 bases for V and 1 base for J; bases not matched to a gene: 5. The CDR3, as DNA: TGCGCCAGCAGCTCGTTAGCGGGAGCGTCCTACGAGCAGTACTTC. Its protein is CASSSLAGASYEQYF.